A few counts support the clone carrying this TCR beta chain. As yet, its antigen is unknown. These data are taken from a study of cytomegalovirus exposure and HLA in healthy donors. 13 Jbeta primers and 60 Vbeta primers were used for the PCR. Measured with immunoSEQ multiplex PCR; TCRdb has only the in-frame clones, and not every one. The sample carries about 130,000 clones, about 8.5% recorded once. General study findings and limits: Some public TCRs appeared in many individuals, while most sequences were rare.

The CDR3 length is 15 residues. Germline V lookup: CDR1 MNHEY, CDR2 SVGAGI. After removal of 4 bases from V and 2 bases from J, the junction contained 6 bases not matched to a gene. This sequence joins TRBV6-5 and TRBJ2-5; the match to TRBD1 covers 8 bases. The specimen sequenced was PBMCs. The receptor's source is a man aged 40-49 years in good health and CMV-seronegative. For the CDR3, the DNA is TGTGCCAGCAGTTCCGGACAGGGATATCAAGAGACCCAGTACTTC. Translating gives CASSSGQGYQETQYF.